A selection of T cell receptor beta chains follows, all from one sample in a study of graft-versus-host responses after intestinal transplantation. Clones were read by immunoSEQ multiplex PCR, and TCRdb kept only the in-frame ones, dropping some. Of 20,000 to 25,000 clones in the sample, almost 95% were seen once. Specimen: PBMCs, collected 262 days after intestinal transplant. The receptors shown here come from a human patient who received an intestinal transplant, so some T cells may come from the graft donor. Each CDR3 is given without its conserved first and last residue. A D gene is named only where the DNA matches it firmly.

d_call j_call v_call cdr3_aa
TRBD1 TRBJ1-2 TRBV25-1 ASKGASYGYT
. TRBJ1-1 TRBV27 ASSPQGTEAF
TRBD2 TRBJ2-5 TRBV13 ASSSTGGETQY
. TRBJ1-2 TRBV10-1 ASSQGANYGYT
TRBD1 TRBJ1-5 TRBV5-1 ASSLAGQGNQPQH
. TRBJ2-1 TRBV28 ASSPVWDEQF
. TRBJ1-4 TRBV2 ASREFATNEKLF
TRBD1 TRBJ2-7 TRBV5-6 ASSLEAGGWTYEQY
TRBD1 TRBJ1-5 TRBV6-5 ASSFQDRGDLQPQH
. TRBJ2-7 TRBV19 ASSRGAETYEQY
TRBD2 TRBJ2-1 TRBV2 ASTQPSGRRNEQF
. TRBJ1-1 TRBV6-6 ASSGPGGSSSTEAF
TRBD1 TRBJ2-7 TRBV2 ASGGQVVAYEQY
. TRBJ1-4 TRBV6-6 ASGGGVNEKLF
. TRBJ2-3 TRBV27 ASSLSDLGGSTDTQY
. TRBJ2-5 TRBV6-5 ASSSAVAQETQY
TRBD1 TRBJ2-7 TRBV19 ASSIQGTVKTYEQY
. TRBJ2-6 TRBV7-3 ASSLTANSGANVLT
TRBD2 TRBJ2-5 TRBV6-1 ASHGGGEETQY
. TRBJ2-1 TRBV19 ASSITPLDRTYNEQF
. TRBJ2-5 TRBV9 ASSVGRAGGETQY
. TRBJ2-2 TRBV6-1 ASRRQENTGELF
. TRBJ1-1 TRBV28 ASCEGDLEAF
. TRBJ2-3 TRBV7-8 ASSSGPPTDTQY
TRBD1 TRBJ2-2 TRBV4-1 ASSQDSQGAGAGELF
. TRBJ1-5 TRBV2 ASSPWAQGNNQPQH
TRBD1 TRBJ1-1 TRBV28 ASSLSDRGGEAF
TRBD1 TRBJ1-6 TRBV7-9 ASSLEGQGTSPLH
. TRBJ2-2 TRBV5-8 ASSLVGPAGELF
. TRBJ2-3 TRBV11-1 ASSLELGVSGTQY